A single sample gave rise to the 8 T cell receptor beta chains below, sequenced in a study of T cell repertoires in cytomegalovirus infection. TCRdb called the reads again in MiXCR, with one record for every CDR3 protein. The data contain about 900,000 distinct CDR3 sequences, less than 35% of them singletons. The antigens for these receptors are not known. The sample consisted of cultured CD8+ T cells from PBMCs, taken from culture after CMV antigen stimulation. These receptors all stem from a human donor in good health (CMV status not recorded). Some clones in this sample may be carry-over from other donors' samples.

The rearrangement uses TRBV28 and TRBJ2-2, with TRBD1 matching over 7 bases. J gave up 6 bases and V 2 bases, and 6 bases lay outside the gene matches. Germline V gene lookup returns CDR1 MDHEN and CDR2 SYDVKM. The CDR3 spans 15 residues. CDR3 in DNA: TGTGCCAGCAGTTTAACAGGGGTTAACGCCGGGGAGCTGTTTTTT. Amino acid sequence: CASSLTGVNAGELFF.

This clonotype was seen a handful of times. CDR3: CASSYAAGRDNEQFF. The CDR3 DNA reads TGTGCCAGCAGTTACGCCGCAGGGAGAGACAATGAGCAGTTCTTC. The chain is built from TRBV6-6 and TRBJ2-1, with D perhaps assigned TRBD1 or TRBD2 (5 bases each). Germline V lookup: CDR1 MNHNY, CDR2 SVGAGI (reference sequence). CDR3 size: 15 residues. Trimming stripped 2 bases from V and 5 bases from J, with 13 bases between.

V usage is TRBV2 and J usage is TRBJ1-5; 7 bases line up with TRBD1. The CDR3 is 14 amino acids. V lost 5 bases, J lost 6 bases, and 7 bases stayed unmatched. Germline CDR1 is SNHLY and CDR2 is FYNNEI. CDR3 protein: CASSSRGSVQPQHF. In DNA, the CDR3 is TGTGCCAGCAGTAGCAGGGGGTCTGTTCAGCCCCAGCATTTT.

This clonotype was counted a few times. J is TRBJ2-1 and V is TRBV11-2; D perhaps matches TRBD2 (5 bases). Between the trimmed V and J ends, which lost 6 bases and 0 bases, there was a span of 12 bases. CDR1 and CDR2 from the germline V gene are SGHAT and FQNNGV. This CDR3 is built from 15 residues. The CDR3 nucleotides read TGTGCCAGCAGTACGGAGGCTAGCTCCTACAATGAGCAGTTCTTC. Translated: CASSTEASSYNEQFF.

V and J are TRBV6-5 and TRBJ2-3; TRBD1 might be the D (5 bases). The ends were cut back, 0 bases at V and 1 base at J, with 14 bases in the middle. The CDR3 covers 17 residues. Germline assignment: CDR1 MNHEY and CDR2 SVGAGI. The CDR3 coding sequence is TGTGCCAGCAGTTACTCCCCCAGACAGCCACGCACAGATACGCAGTATTTT. It translates to CASSYSPRQPRTDTQYF.

This sequence joins TRBV11-2 and TRBJ1-1; maybe TRBD1 (6 bases). This CDR3 is built from 16 residues. Trimming took off 0 bases at V and 3 bases at J, with 14 bases between the two ends. The germline gives CDR1 SGHAT, CDR2 FQNNGV. The CDR3 bases are TGTGCCAGCAGCTTAGATCGTTGGGGGGCCGACACTGAAGCTTTCTTT. Amino acids: CASSLDRWGADTEAFF.

This clonotype was observed many times. This chain connects TRBV7-9 to TRBJ1-1; 8 nucleotides align to TRBD1. Germline assignment: CDR1 SEHNR and CDR2 FQNEAQ (reference sequence). J was trimmed by 4 bases and V by 11 bases; bases with no gene match: 6. The CDR3 totals 12 residues. CDR3 coding DNA: TGTGCCCAGGGGGCGCGTGGCACTGAAGCTTTCTTT. This codes for CAQGARGTEAFF.

The V gene is TRBV4-1, the J gene TRBJ2-7; D uncertain. This CDR3 region has 17 residues. The germline V and J ends were trimmed by 0 bases and 0 bases, with 15 bases remaining between them. CDR1 and CDR2 (germline): MGHRA, YSYEKL. The CDR3 here is CASSQDFGRHGSYEQYV. The CDR3 DNA reads as TGCGCCAGCAGCCAAGATTTCGGACGCCACGGCTCCTACGAGCAGTACGTC.